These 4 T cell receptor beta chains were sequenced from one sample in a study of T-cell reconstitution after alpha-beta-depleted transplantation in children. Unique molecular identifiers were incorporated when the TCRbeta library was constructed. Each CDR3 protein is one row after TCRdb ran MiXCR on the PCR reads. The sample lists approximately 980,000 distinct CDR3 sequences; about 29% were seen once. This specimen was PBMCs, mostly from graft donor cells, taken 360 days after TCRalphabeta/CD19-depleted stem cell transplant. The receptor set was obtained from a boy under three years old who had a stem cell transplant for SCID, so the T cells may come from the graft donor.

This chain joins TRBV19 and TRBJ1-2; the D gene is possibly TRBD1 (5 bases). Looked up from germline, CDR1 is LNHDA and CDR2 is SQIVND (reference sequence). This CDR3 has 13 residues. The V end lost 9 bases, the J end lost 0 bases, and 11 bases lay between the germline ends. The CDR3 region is CASRTISNYGYTF. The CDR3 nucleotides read TGTGCCAGCCGGACAATCTCTAACTATGGCTACACCTTC.

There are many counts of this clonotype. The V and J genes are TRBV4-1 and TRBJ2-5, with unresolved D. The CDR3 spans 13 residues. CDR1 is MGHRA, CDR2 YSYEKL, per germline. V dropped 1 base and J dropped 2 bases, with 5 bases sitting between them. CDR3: CASSQGPQETQYF. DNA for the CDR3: TGCGCCAGCAGCCAAGGCCCTCAAGAGACCCAGTACTTC.

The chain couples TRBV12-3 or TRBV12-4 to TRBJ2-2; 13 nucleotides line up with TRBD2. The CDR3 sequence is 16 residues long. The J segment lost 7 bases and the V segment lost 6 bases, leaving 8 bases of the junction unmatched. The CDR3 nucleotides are TGTGCCAGCAGCCTAACTAGCGGGGGGGCCCACGGGGAGCTGTTTTTT. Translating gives CASSLTSGGAHGELFF.

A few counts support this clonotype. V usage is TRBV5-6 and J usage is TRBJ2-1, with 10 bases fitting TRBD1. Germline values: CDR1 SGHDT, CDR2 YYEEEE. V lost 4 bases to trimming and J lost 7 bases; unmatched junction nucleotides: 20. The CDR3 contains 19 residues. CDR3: CASSPPRDRGPWGENEQFF. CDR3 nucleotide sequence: TGTGCCAGCAGCCCCCCACGGGACAGGGGCCCTTGGGGGGAGAATGAGCAGTTCTTC.